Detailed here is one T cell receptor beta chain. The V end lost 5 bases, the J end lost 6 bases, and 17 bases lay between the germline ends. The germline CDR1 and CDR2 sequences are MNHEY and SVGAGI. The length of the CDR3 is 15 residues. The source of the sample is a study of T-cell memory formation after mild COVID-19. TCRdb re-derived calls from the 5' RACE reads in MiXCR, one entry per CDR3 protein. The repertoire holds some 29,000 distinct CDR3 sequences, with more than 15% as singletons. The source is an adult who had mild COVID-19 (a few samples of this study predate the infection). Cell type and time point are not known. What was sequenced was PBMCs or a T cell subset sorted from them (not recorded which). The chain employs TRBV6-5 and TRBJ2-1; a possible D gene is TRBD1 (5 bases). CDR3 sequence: CASSPRALSGNEQFF. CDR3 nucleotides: TGTGCCAGCAGTCCCAGGGCCTTGTCCGGCAATGAGCAGTTCTTC.